This section outlines one T cell receptor beta chain sequence together with its context. Many counts were recorded for this clonotype. This receptor's antigen is unknown. Base qualities are not provided; no much larger clone lies one nucleotide away. Amplification of TCR beta CDR3 regions was carried out from RNA transcripts. The first round of RT-PCR for the TCR CDR3 was performed with the HTBI primer set and the Qiagen OneStep RT-PCR kit. Libraries were constructed in a second round of multiplex PCR, after which size selection and purification were performed. The libraries were sequenced on an Illumina HiSeq2000 using paired-end 100 bp reads. The authors' analysis ran thus. Raw data were processed with SOAPnuke, discarding reads with adapters, uncalled bases, mean Phred below 15, or no exact constant-primer or identifier match. COPE v1.2.5 was used to merge high-quality paired reads, and clonotypes were defined as unique nucleotide sequences. MiTCR v1.1 was used to align the clonotypes against IMGT TRBV, TRBD and TRBJ reference segments. Only V-J combinations with frequency above 0.0001, covering 99% to 99.2% of repertoires, were analysed. A TCS score was defined as the ratio between F50 (clonal expansion) and ExV (chaos), using BLOSUM62-based TCRdist between CDR3 peptides within each V-J. Welch's t-statistics and random forest reduced around 520 V-J features to 13, which were used in a naive Bayes classifier (R e1071). The raw public data were reprocessed by TCRdb itself: fastp quality trimming at Q25, MiXCR clonotype calling, in-frame beta chains only. Rows merge per CDR3 protein into single entries with the most common DNA and genes. The V and J calls here are based on TCRdb, not the publication. For this sample the table gives about 560,000 distinct CDR3 sequences, of which roughly 14% were detected only once. Under 7.5% of the sample is taken by the ten largest.

The data derive from a study of T cells in Graves' hyperthyroidism and ophthalmopathy (dated 2019 in TCRdb). Regarding the research as a whole: Peripheral blood was collected at initial diagnosis, before any treatment. TCR V-J signatures able to tell the groups apart were searched for in a discovery cohort of approximately 95 patients, of whom fewer than 45 had Graves' ophthalmopathy and roughly 59 had stable Graves' hyperthyroidism. Prospective prediction of ophthalmopathy was tested in an independent validation cohort of approximately 19 hyperthyroidism patients and 15 to 17 patients who later progressed to ophthalmopathy. The approximately 100 discovery patients were divided at random into training and test sets in a 7:3 ratio. In about six Graves' hyperthyroidism patients, the study also compared T-cell repertoires from thyroid tissue with T-cell repertoires from blood. Once sampling was done, hyperthyroidism patients were given methimazole at a starting dose of 30 mg daily, whereas ophthalmopathy patients were given high-dose intravenous methylprednisolone. The paper reports TCR Vbeta CDR3 sequencing of 140 or so peripheral blood samples: around 41 ophthalmopathy, 70 to 85 hyperthyroidism and approximately 17 progressor patients.

Graves' hyperthyroidism was defined as stable when no progression to ophthalmopathy occurred over 18 months of follow-up. Hyperthyroidism patients were aged 18 to 65 years and newly diagnosed, with disease duration of less than 2 months. The study excluded patients with uncontrolled infections, other autoimmune diseases, pregnancy or lactation. Diagnoses relied on clinical symptoms, serum thyroxine and TRAb, thyroid ultrasound and orbital computed tomography. Ficoll-Paque density gradient centrifugation was used to isolate PBMCs from 9.5 to 10 ml of fresh peripheral blood. Trizol reagent was used to extract total RNA, and RNA quality was then checked on an Agilent 2100 Bioanalyzer. The research as a whole found: In validation, progression to ophthalmopathy was predicted by the model with 70.59% sensitivity and approximately 78% specificity, a median of roughly 6.4 months before onset. No statistical method was used to fix the sample size in advance, and group allocation was not hidden from the investigators. Most expanded thyroid clonotypes (frequency above 0.001) were also found in blood, which suggests that blood repertoires may mirror thyroid immune responses. A 13 V-J signature model separated ophthalmopathy from stable hyperthyroidism, with 87.88% sensitivity and roughly 84% specificity in cross-validation and 80%/75% in testing.

This clonotype was obtained from a woman in her twenties or thirties with Graves' hyperthyroidism. The sequenced sample consisted of blood.

The CDR3 reads as follows: CASSPSGRALSEQYF. The DNA is as follows: TGTGCCAGCTCACCAAGCGGGAGGGCCCTCTCCGAGCAGTACTTC. The chain was built from TRBV18 and TRBJ2-7; 10 central nucleotides agree with TRBD2. The CDR3 holds 15 amino acids from the cysteine to the phenylalanine. The read is trimmed to its CDR3 DNA, 45 bases read in frame from base 1. Compared with germline, V lacks 2 bases and J lacks 6 bases; bases without a gene match: 7. The germline V gene encodes CDR1 KGHSH and CDR2 LQKENI.